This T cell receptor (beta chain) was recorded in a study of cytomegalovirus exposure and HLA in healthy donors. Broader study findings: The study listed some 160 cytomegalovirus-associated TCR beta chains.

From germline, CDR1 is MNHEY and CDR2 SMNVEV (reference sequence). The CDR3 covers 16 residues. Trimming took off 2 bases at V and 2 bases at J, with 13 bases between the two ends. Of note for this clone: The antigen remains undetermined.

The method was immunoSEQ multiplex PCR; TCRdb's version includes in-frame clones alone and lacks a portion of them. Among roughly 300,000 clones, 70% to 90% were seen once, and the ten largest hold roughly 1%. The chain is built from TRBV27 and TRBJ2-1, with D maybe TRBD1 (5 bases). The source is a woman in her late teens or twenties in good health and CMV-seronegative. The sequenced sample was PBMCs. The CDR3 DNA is TGTGCCAGCAGTTTAGGGGCCCTTCCACCCTACAATGAGCAGTTCTTC. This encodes CASSLGALPPYNEQFF.